The 8 T cell receptor beta chains given below trace back to one sample, sequenced in a study of cytomegalovirus exposure and HLA in healthy donors. PCR amplification relied on 60 Vbeta primers (plus 13 Jbeta primers). Clones were sequenced by immunoSEQ multiplex PCR, and TCRdb holds only the in-frame ones, with some missing. The table shows more than 85,000 clones, with roughly 13% occurring only once. Material for sequencing was PBMCs. These receptors came from a man aged 40-49 years in good health and CMV-seropositive.

CDR3 residues: CAWRSDRGYGFEAQYF. The CDR3 region has the DNA TGTGCCTGGAGGTCCGACAGGGGGTACGGGTTTGAGGCCCAGTACTTC. V gene TRBV30 combines with J gene TRBJ2-5; 9 bases fit TRBD1. Trimming at V came to 3 bases and at J to 9 bases, leaving 17 bases not matched to a gene. This CDR3 spans 16 amino acids. Germline V gives CDR1 GTSNPN, CDR2 SVGIG (reference sequence).

The CDR3 reads CASRAAISYNEQFF. The CDR3 DNA reads as TGTGCCAGCAGAGCGGCGATCTCCTACAATGAGCAGTTCTTC. The chain couples TRBV28 to TRBJ2-1, with D possibly TRBD2 on 5 matching bases. The germline CDR1 and CDR2 sequences are MDHEN and SYDVKM. V gave up 6 bases and J gave up 0 bases, with 9 bases separating them. This CDR3 has 14 amino acids.

The chain carries TRBV5-1 and TRBJ1-1; the D is unclear. The germline CDR1 and CDR2 sequences are SGHRS and YFSETQ. Trimming stripped 1 base from V and 4 bases from J, with 20 bases between. The length of the CDR3 is 17 residues. The CDR3 protein is CASSLRALLGEGTEAFF. CDR3 DNA sequence: TGCGCCAGCAGCTTGAGAGCATTGTTAGGTGAGGGCACTGAAGCTTTCTTT.

This clone was seen more than once but under ten times. The chain recombines TRBV29-1 with TRBJ2-7; possible D gene TRBD2, 5 bases. The germline CDR1 and CDR2 sequences are SQVTM and ANQGSEA. The CDR3 covers 13 residues. With 6 bases removed from V and 4 bases from J, the gap between germline ends came to 16 bases. The chain's CDR3 is CSVGSMGGYEQYF. CDR3 DNA sequence: TGCAGCGTGGGGTCGATGGGCGGGTACGAGCAGTACTTC.

This clone has a handful of counts. V gene TRBV19 combines with J gene TRBJ2-2, with 11 bases lining up with TRBD1. The V gene end was trimmed by 5 bases and the J gene end by 3 bases; junction bases not matched to a gene: 5. Germline CDR1 and CDR2: LNHDA and SQIVND (reference sequence). The CDR3 is made up of 16 amino acids. CDR3 amino acids: CASSWGQGVYTGELFF. The CDR3 coding sequence is TGTGCCAGTAGTTGGGGACAGGGGGTTTACACCGGGGAGCTGTTTTTT.

This rearrangement joins TRBV4-2 to TRBJ2-5, with 8 bases that match TRBD2. After removal of 0 bases from V and 5 bases from J, the junction contained 8 bases not matched to a gene. Germline CDR1 LGHNA, CDR2 YNFKEQ. The CDR3 has 16 residues. CDR3 loop: CASSQEYRTSLETQYF. The DNA for the CDR3 is TGTGCCAGCAGCCAAGAATACCGGACTAGCCTGGAGACCCAGTACTTC.

This clone was seen only a few times. This chain joins TRBV7-2 and TRBJ2-7; D is undetermined. The CDR3 totals 14 residues. CDR1 is SGHTA, CDR2 FQGNSA, per germline. Trimming left V 6 bases short and J 6 bases short, with 18 bases between. The CDR3 is CASRITGASGEQYF. The CDR3 coding sequence is TGTGCCAGCAGAATTACTGGTGCTTCGGGCGAGCAGTACTTC.

The chain is built from TRBV10-3 and TRBJ1-5; 9 bases fit TRBD1. V lost 2 bases to trimming and J lost 7 bases; unmatched junction nucleotides: 3. Germline CDR1 reads ENHRY; CDR2 reads SYGVKD. CDR3 length: 14 residues. CDR3 in DNA: TGTGCCATCAGTGAGGACAGGGGGGGACAGCCCCAGCATTTT. The encoded protein is CAISEDRGGQPQHF.